These 10 T cell receptor beta chains were all obtained from the same sample, sequenced in a study of Graves' ophthalmopathy and Graves' hyperthyroidism. Amplification from RNA transcripts yielded the TCR beta CDR3 regions. First-round RT-PCR used HTBI primers; second-round multiplex PCR followed. A single record per CDR3 protein comes from TCRdb applying MiXCR to the multiplex PCR reads. The profile shows over 650,000 distinct CDR3 sequences, over 40% of them singletons. The specimen sequenced was peripheral blood. The source is an adult man with Graves' ophthalmopathy.

The chain recombines TRBV25-1 with TRBJ2-2; TRBD1 agrees at 7 bases. The CDR3 contains 14 residues. In germline, CDR1 is MGHDK, CDR2 SYGVNS. Unmatched junction bases numbered 5, after V lost 7 bases and J lost 3 bases. CDR3 bases: TGTGCCAGCACTCCGGGACAGTACACCGGGGAGCTGTTTTTT. Translated: CASTPGQYTGELFF.

As to this clonotype: The conserved phenylalanine or tryptophan normally closing the CDR3 is absent here, so this likely arose from a read error. The DNA is omitted, as the CDR3 cannot be located on it reliably, and the CDR3 follows TCRdb's listing. The chain joins TRBV14 to TRBJ1-2. 16 amino acids form the CDR3, both terminal residues included. Germline lookup yields CDR1 SGHDN and CDR2 FVKESK. The CDR3 loop reads CASSQDWGTSASGNTL.

This chain links TRBV7-3 with TRBJ1-3; possible D gene TRBD1, 6 bases. CDR1 and CDR2 (germline): SGHTA, FQGTGA. V lost 1 base to trimming and J lost 4 bases, with 14 bases between them. This CDR3 has 16 residues. In nucleotides, the CDR3 is TGTGCCAGCAGCTTAATATCGGGGGGCGCCGGAAACACCATATATTTT. Encoded protein: CASSLISGGAGNTIYF.

The V gene is TRBV4-1, the J gene TRBJ2-5; TRBD2 matches at 13 bases. CDR1 and CDR2 from the germline V gene are MGHRA and YSYEKL. The CDR3 spans 17 residues. J gave up 4 bases and V 8 bases, and 13 bases lay outside the gene matches. Here the CDR3 DNA reads TGCGCCAGCGGGGAAGGACTAGCGGGAGTAACTCCAGAGACCCAGTACTTC. Translation: CASGEGLAGVTPETQYF.

The genes are TRBV7-2 and TRBJ1-2; perhaps TRBD1 as D (5 bases). This CDR3 is built from 14 residues. Trimming cost V 4 bases and J 4 bases, with 13 bases left between them. The germline CDR1 and CDR2 sequences are SGHTA and FQGNSA. The CDR3 nucleotides read TGTGCCAGCAGCTACCCCGGGGGGGGCTATGGCTACACCTTC. This translates into CASSYPGGGYGYTF.

V usage is TRBV29-1 and J usage is TRBJ1-2; a possible D gene is TRBD1 (5 bases). This CDR3 has 14 amino acids. The germline CDR1 and CDR2 sequences are SQVTM and ANQGSEA. Trimming left V 0 bases short and J 7 bases short, with 15 bases between. CDR3 bases: TGCAGCGTTGAAGAGCGGGGTCAGGGAAGTGGCTACACCTTC. Protein sequence: CSVEERGQGSGYTF.

As concerns this clonotype: The germline gene is not matched at one end of the junction; a read error may be the cause. This chain connects TRBV10-3 to TRBJ1-5; no definite D call. The CDR3 is 16 residues long. Germline values: CDR1 ENHRY, CDR2 SYGVKD. The CDR3 DNA reads TGTGCCAGCAGTGAAGTGTCTGGATTTAGCAATCAGCCCCAGCATTTT. This gives the protein CASSEVSGFSNQPQHF.

This clonotype was found many times. The J gene is TRBJ2-2, the V gene TRBV2; 7 bases are a match to TRBD1. The length of the CDR3 is 15 residues. With 7 bases clipped from V and 2 bases from J, the junction kept 7 bases outside the gene matches. Germline lookup yields CDR1 SNHLY and CDR2 FYNNEI. CDR3 in amino acids: CASTLDRANTGELFF. Here the CDR3 DNA reads TGTGCCAGCACGCTTGACAGGGCCAACACCGGGGAGCTGTTTTTT.

The chain has TRBV19 and TRBJ2-6; no firm D call. Trimming removed 3 bases at V and 0 bases at J, with 15 bases between. CDR3 size: 18 residues. Germline CDR1 reads LNHDA; CDR2 reads SQIVND (reference sequence). In DNA form, the CDR3 reads TGTGCCAGTAGTATTTCGTTTAGGGCCGGCTCTGGGGCCAACGTCCTGACTTTC. Translation: CASSISFRAGSGANVLTF.

This clonotype was seen a handful of times. The J gene is TRBJ1-1, the V gene TRBV4-3, with a possible D match to TRBD1 (5 bases). This CDR3 is 16 amino acids long. Germline V lookup: CDR1 LGHNA, CDR2 YSLEER. The V end was cut by 4 bases, the J end by 0 bases, with 15 bases between. The CDR3 spells CASSLPAGDLNTEAFF. The CDR3, as DNA: TGCGCCAGCAGCCTACCGGCGGGGGATTTGAACACTGAAGCTTTCTTT.